Below, 9 T cell receptor beta chains from the same sample are listed, as sequenced in a study of T cell responses to AZD1222 COVID-19 vaccine. Assay: immunoSEQ multiplex PCR; the TCRdb copy retains only in-frame clones and omits some. The sample carries 200,000 or so clones, roughly 91% recorded once. Here the sequenced sample was peripheral blood, taken on day 0 of MenACWY control vaccination. Every receptor here comes from an adult in good health.

V usage is TRBV18 and J usage is TRBJ1-1, with D perhaps TRBD1 (5 bases). This CDR3 has 15 amino acids. Looked up from germline, CDR1 is KGHSH and CDR2 is LQKENI. V was shortened by 4 bases and J by 1 base, with 13 bases between the two germline ends. Here the CDR3 DNA reads TGTGCCAGCTCACGAGCCAGTACAGGGAACACTGAAGCTTTCTTT. This codes for CASSRASTGNTEAFF.

The chain employs TRBV27 and TRBJ2-1; 9 bases match TRBD1. There are 15 residues in the CDR3. V gave up 2 bases and J gave up 7 bases; unmatched junction bases: 6. CDR1 and CDR2 from the germline V gene are MNHEY and SMNVEV (reference sequence). DNA of the CDR3: TGTGCCAGCAGTTTAGTAACAGGGGGCGGGAATGAGCAGTTCTTC. It specifies CASSLVTGGGNEQFF.

This chain links TRBV2 with TRBJ1-5; 7 bases fit TRBD1. The CDR3 length is 14 residues. Germline assignment: CDR1 SNHLY and CDR2 FYNNEI. J gave up 7 bases and V 3 bases, and 6 bases lay outside the gene matches. CDR3 DNA sequence: TGTGCCAGCAGTGATAGACAGGGACTACAGCCCCAGCATTTT. The encoded protein is CASSDRQGLQPQHF.

The chain is built from TRBV5-1 and TRBJ2-2; 7 bases line up with TRBD1. CDR1 is SGHRS and CDR2 is YFSETQ in the germline V gene. There are 16 residues in the CDR3. Trimming took 6 bases from V and 5 from J; bases not matched to a gene: 13. This CDR3 is CASIAPGGVGTGELFF. CDR3 DNA sequence: TGCGCCAGCATTGCCCCAGGGGGAGTTGGTACCGGGGAGCTGTTTTTT.

CDR3 amino acids: CATSDLDYGYTF. In DNA, the CDR3 is TGTGCCACCAGTGATTTGGACTATGGCTACACCTTC. The gene calls are TRBV24-1 and TRBJ1-2; D uncertain. V was cut by 0 bases and J by 3 bases, with 1 base left in between. The germline V gene has CDR1 KGHDR and CDR2 SFDVKD. The CDR3 is 12 residues long.

This chain uses TRBV28 with TRBJ1-4; D is possibly TRBD1 (5 bases). Trimming took 2 bases from V and 5 from J, leaving 12 bases between them. The germline V gene encodes CDR1 MDHEN and CDR2 SYDVKM. The CDR3 is made up of 15 amino acids. The CDR3 nucleotides read TGTGCCAGCAGTTTAACCGGGGCCTCGAATGAAAAACTGTTTTTT. Its translation is CASSLTGASNEKLFF. Combining the CDR3 with reference TRBV28 and TRBJ1-4 gives the whole variable domain DVKVTQSSRYLVKRTGEKVFLECVQDMDHENMFWYRQDPGLGLRLIYFSYDVKMKEKGDIPEGYSVSREKKERFSLILESASTNQTSMYLCASSLTGASNEKLFFGSGTQLSVL.

DNA for the CDR3: TGCAGCGTTGCAGGGACTAGCCTTCTCTCTGGGGCCAACGTCCTGACTTTC. Amino acid sequence: CSVAGTSLLSGANVLTF. The J gene is TRBJ2-6, the V gene TRBV29-1; 9 bases fit TRBD2. CDR3 length: 17 amino acids. The V and J ends lost 4 bases and 0 bases, in that order; junction bases with no gene match: 7. Germline V CDR1 and CDR2: SQVTM, ANQGSEA.

The J gene is TRBJ1-5, the V gene TRBV3-1 (or the pseudogene TRBV3-2); possibly TRBD1 for D (5 bases). There are 17 residues in the CDR3. Germline CDR1 reads LGHDT; CDR2 reads YNNKEL (reference sequence). The V gene lost 4 bases and the J gene lost 8 bases, with 24 bases spanning the gap. CDR3 in DNA: TGTGCCAGCAGCCTAAAAGCCAGGACCGGGGGGGGAGAGCCCCAGCATTTT. Translated, it gives CASSLKARTGGGEPQHF.

The chain recombines TRBV12-3 or TRBV12-4 with TRBJ1-4, with D uncertain. Trimming cost V 1 base and J 12 bases, with 9 bases left between them. The CDR3 is made up of 12 amino acids. In DNA form, the CDR3 reads TGTGCCAGCAGTTTAGGGAGCCACGAACTGTTTTTT. Translated, it gives CASSLGSHELFF.